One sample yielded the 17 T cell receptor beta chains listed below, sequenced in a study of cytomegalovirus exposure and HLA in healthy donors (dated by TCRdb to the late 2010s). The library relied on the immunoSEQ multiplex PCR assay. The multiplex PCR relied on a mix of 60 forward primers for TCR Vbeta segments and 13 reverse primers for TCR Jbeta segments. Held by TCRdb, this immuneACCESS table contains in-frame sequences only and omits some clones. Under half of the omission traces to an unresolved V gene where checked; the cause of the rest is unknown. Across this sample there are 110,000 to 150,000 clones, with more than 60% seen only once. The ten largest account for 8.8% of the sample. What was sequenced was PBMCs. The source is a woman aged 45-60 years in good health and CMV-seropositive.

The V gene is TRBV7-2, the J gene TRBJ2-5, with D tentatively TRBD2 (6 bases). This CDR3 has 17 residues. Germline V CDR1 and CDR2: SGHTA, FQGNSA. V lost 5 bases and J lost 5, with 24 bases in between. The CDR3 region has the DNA TGTGCCAGCAGCCCCGGGGGTAGCAGAGTAAGATTGGAGACCCAGTACTTC. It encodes CASSPGGSRVRLETQYF.

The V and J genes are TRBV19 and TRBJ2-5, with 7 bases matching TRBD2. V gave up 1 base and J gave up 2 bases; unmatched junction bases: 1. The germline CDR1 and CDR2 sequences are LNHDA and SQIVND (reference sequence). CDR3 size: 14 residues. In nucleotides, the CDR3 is TGTGCCAGTAGTATAGCGGGGGGACAAGAGACCCAGTACTTC. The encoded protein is CASSIAGGQETQYF.

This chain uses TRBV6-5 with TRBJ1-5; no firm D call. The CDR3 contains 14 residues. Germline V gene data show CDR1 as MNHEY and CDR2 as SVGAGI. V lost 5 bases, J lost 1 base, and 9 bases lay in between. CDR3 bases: TGTGCCAGCAGTCCAACCCGGAGCAATCAGCCCCAGCATTTT. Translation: CASSPTRSNQPQHF.

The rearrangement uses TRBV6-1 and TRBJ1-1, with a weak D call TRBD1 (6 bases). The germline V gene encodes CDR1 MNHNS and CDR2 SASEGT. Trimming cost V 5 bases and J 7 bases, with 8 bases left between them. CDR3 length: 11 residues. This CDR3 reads CASSQGIEAFF. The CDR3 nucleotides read TGTGCCAGCAGTCAGGGGATTGAAGCTTTCTTT.

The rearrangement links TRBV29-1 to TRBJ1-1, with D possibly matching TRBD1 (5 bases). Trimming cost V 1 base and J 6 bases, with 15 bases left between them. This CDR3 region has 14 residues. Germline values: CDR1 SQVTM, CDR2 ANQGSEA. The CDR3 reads CSVEAARAQSEAFF. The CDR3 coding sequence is TGCAGCGTTGAAGCGGCCAGGGCTCAGTCTGAAGCTTTCTTT.

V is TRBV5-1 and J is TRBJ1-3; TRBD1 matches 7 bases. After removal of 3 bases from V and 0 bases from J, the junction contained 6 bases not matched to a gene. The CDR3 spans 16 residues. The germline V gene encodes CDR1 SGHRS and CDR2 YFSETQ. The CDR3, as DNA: TGCGCCAGCAGCTCTATGGGACAGAACTCTGGAAACACCATATATTTT. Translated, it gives CASSSMGQNSGNTIYF.

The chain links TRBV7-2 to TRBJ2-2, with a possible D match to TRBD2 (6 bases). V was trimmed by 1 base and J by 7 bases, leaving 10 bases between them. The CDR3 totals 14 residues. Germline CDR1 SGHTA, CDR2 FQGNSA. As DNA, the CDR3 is TGTGCCAGCAGCTTAGTCCGGGGAGGCGGGGAGCTGTTTTTT. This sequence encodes CASSLVRGGGELFF.

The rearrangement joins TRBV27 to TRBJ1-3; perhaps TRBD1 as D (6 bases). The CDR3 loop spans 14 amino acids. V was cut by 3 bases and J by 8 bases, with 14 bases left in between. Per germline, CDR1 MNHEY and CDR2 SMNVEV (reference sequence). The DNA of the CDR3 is TGTGCCAGCAGTTTCACCAGGGGTATGGACACCATATATTTT. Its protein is CASSFTRGMDTIYF.

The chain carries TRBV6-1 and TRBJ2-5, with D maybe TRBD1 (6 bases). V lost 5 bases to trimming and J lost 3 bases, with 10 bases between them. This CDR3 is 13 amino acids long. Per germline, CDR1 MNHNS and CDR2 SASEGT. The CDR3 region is CASSSAGEETQYF. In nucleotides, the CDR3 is TGTGCCAGCAGTTCGGCAGGGGAAGAGACCCAGTACTTC.

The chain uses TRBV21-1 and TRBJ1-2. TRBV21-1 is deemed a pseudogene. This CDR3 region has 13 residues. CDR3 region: CASRRGGWNGYTF. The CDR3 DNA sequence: TGTGCCAGCAGAAGGGGAGGCTGGAATGGCTACACCTTC.

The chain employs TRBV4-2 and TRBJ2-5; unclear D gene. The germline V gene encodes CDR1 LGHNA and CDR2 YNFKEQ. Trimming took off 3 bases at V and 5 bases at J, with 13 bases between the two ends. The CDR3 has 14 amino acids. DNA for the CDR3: TGTGCCAGCAGCCAGGCTTCTAAGGAGGAGACCCAGTACTTC. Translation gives CASSQASKEETQYF.

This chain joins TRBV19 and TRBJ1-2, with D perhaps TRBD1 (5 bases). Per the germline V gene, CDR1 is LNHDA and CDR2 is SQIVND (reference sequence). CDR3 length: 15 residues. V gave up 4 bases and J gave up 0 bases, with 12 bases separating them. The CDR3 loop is CASSTGETPNYGYTF. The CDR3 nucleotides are TGTGCCAGTAGTACGGGGGAAACACCTAACTATGGCTACACCTTC.

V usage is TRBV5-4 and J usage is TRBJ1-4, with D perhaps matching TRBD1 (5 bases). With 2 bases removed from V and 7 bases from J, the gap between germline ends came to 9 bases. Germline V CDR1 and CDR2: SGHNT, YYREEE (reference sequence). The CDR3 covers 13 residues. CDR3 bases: TGTGCCAGCAGCTTAGGACAAGGTGAAAAACTGTTTTTT. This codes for CASSLGQGEKLFF.

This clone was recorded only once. This CDR3 is CASSPLDRGTAFF. The DNA of the CDR3 is TGTGCCAGCAGCCCCCTGGACAGGGGGACGGCTTTCTTT. The gene calls are TRBV14 and TRBJ1-1; 10 nucleotides align to TRBD1. The CDR3 is made up of 13 amino acids. In germline, CDR1 is SGHDN, CDR2 FVKESK. V gave up 4 bases and J gave up 11 bases; unmatched junction bases: 7. The variable domain in full, with the rest retrieved from reference TRBV14 and TRBJ1-1, is EAGVTQFPSHSVIEKGQTVTLRCDPISGHDNLYWYRRVMGKEIKFLLHFVKESKQDESGMPNNRFLAERTGGTYSTLKVQPAELEDSGVYFCASSPLDRGTAFFGQGTRLTVV.

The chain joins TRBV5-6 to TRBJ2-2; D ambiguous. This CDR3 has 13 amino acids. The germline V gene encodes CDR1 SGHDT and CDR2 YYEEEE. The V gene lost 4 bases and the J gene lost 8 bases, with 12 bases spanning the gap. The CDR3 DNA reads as TGTGCCAGCAGCCTAACTGGGCAGGGGGAGCTGTTTTTT. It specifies CASSLTGQGELFF.

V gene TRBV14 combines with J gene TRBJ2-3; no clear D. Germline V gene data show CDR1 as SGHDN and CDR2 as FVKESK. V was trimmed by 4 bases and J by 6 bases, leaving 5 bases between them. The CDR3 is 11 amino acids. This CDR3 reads CASSPSDTQYF. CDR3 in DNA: TGTGCCAGCAGCCCCTCCGATACGCAGTATTTT.

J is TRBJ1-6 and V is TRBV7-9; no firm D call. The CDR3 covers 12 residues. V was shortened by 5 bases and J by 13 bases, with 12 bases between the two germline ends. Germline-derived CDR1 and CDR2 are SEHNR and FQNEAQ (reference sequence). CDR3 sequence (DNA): TGTGCCAGCAGCCCCCTGAGATCGCCCCTCCACTTT. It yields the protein CASSPLRSPLHF.